This TCR beta chain was identified in a study of cytomegalovirus exposure and HLA in healthy donors. The PCR contained 60 Vbeta and 13 Jbeta primers. Generated by immunoSEQ multiplex PCR, the TCRdb table keeps only in-frame clones and is missing some. Here the sample spans 95,000 to 110,000 clones, 10% being singletons. The sequence came from a man in his forties in good health and CMV-seropositive. Sequencing input: PBMCs.

The CDR3 protein is CASSRGTSGQETQYF. The CDR3 DNA is TGTGCCAGCAGTCGCGGGACTAGCGGACAAGAGACCCAGTACTTC. The V gene is TRBV6-5, the J gene TRBJ2-5; TRBD2 matches 11 bases. Losses at the gene ends were 5 bases for V and 2 bases for J; bases not matched to a gene: 4. This CDR3 contains 15 residues. The V gene's germline CDR1 is MNHEY and CDR2 SVGAGI.